This T cell receptor (beta chain) appears in the sequencing data of a study of blood T cells in healthy people across ages. Combining a sample-barcoded 5' primer with a J-beta primer mix, a second PCR ran for about 7 to 11 cycles. TCRdb reprocessed the 5' RACE reads via MiXCR and lists one record per CDR3 protein. This sample carries 500,000 to 650,000 distinct CDR3 sequences, 25% to 35% of them seen once, and the ten largest clones take 3% to 4%. V lost 2 bases, J lost 5 bases, and 0 bases stayed unmatched. Germline loops: CDR1 SQVTM, CDR2 ANQGSEA. The CDR3 loop spans 11 amino acids. The data also belong to a second study, concerning T cells of mothers and their children. That report adds: Overlap in related mother-child pairs always slightly exceeded unrelated pairs, never significantly.

The source material was blood. The chain joins TRBV29-1 to TRBJ2-7, with 7 bases that match TRBD2. This TCR was sampled from a boy under 10 years old in good health. CDR3 sequence (DNA): TGCAGCGTTGAAAGCGGGAACGAGCAGTACTTC. This codes for CSVESGNEQYF.